The 13 T cell receptor beta chains listed next were all sequenced from one sample in a study of blood T cell repertoires in COVID-19. Produced via immunoSEQ multiplex PCR; TCRdb's table is partial and in-frame only. The repertoire includes under 350,000 clones, around 86% of them detected once, and around 4.5% sits in the top ten. The material sequenced was PBMCs or T cells enriched from blood (not recorded which). These TCRs come from a middle-aged woman with acute COVID-19.

This clone was seen a handful of times. V usage is TRBV5-8 and J usage is TRBJ1-2; D is undetermined. Germline CDR1 reads SGHTS; CDR2 reads YDEGEE. With 2 bases removed from V and 6 bases from J, the gap between germline ends came to 8 bases. The CDR3 runs to 12 residues. CDR3 in DNA: TGTGCCAGCAGCTTCTTTCGTGATGGCTACACCTTC. This codes for CASSFFRDGYTF. The full variable domain, completed using reference TRBV5-8 and TRBJ1-2, is EAGVTQSPTHLIKTRGQQATLRCSPISGHTSVYWYQQALGLGLQFLLWYDEGEERNRGNFPPRFSGRQFPNYSSELNVNALELEDSALYLCASSFFRDGYTFGSGTRLTVV.

The chain has TRBV7-2 and TRBJ2-1; 7 bases map to TRBD1. V trimming: 4 bases; J trimming: 2 bases; junction bases outside the gene matches: 2. The CDR3 runs to 14 residues. Germline V gene sequence: CDR1 SGHTA, CDR2 FQGNSA. The CDR3 region is CASSSGGPYNEQFF. The CDR3 region has the DNA TGTGCCAGCAGCTCAGGGGGTCCCTACAATGAGCAGTTCTTC.

The gene calls are TRBV19 and TRBJ2-7, with 10 bases matching TRBD2. After removal of 3 bases from V and 0 bases from J, the junction contained 2 bases not matched to a gene. Per germline, CDR1 LNHDA and CDR2 SQIVND (reference sequence). This CDR3 contains 15 residues. CDR3 DNA sequence: TGTGCCAGTAGTATCGCTAGCGGGAGCTCCTACGAGCAGTACTTC. Protein: CASSIASGSSYEQYF.

CDR3 amino acids: CASSGVDYSNQPQHF. Written as DNA, the CDR3 is TGTGCCAGCAGTGGCGTGGACTATAGCAATCAGCCCCAGCATTTT. V and J are TRBV6-2 or TRBV6-3 and TRBJ1-5; no firm D call. The CDR3 is 15 amino acids. V lost 5 bases, J lost 0 bases, and 11 bases lay in between. The germline CDR1 and CDR2 sequences are MNHEY and SVGEGT.

This clone was recorded only once. The chain uses TRBV19 and TRBJ2-7; TRBD1 matches 8 bases. From germline, CDR1 is LNHDA and CDR2 SQIVND (reference sequence). The CDR3 has 15 amino acids. V was pared by 5 bases and J by 5 bases, with 11 bases of the junction left unmatched. The CDR3 loop is CASSLRGRFADEQYF. The CDR3 DNA reads as TGTGCCAGTAGTCTCAGGGGGCGGTTCGCGGACGAGCAGTACTTC.

The rearrangement uses TRBV7-2 and TRBJ2-3; 13 bases match TRBD2. CDR3 length: 15 amino acids. In germline, CDR1 is SGHTA, CDR2 FQGNSA. J gave up 6 bases and V 6 bases, and 6 bases lay outside the gene matches. Here the CDR3 reads CASSQTSGGADTQYF. The CDR3, as DNA: TGTGCCAGCAGTCAAACTAGCGGGGGGGCGGATACGCAGTATTTT.

The sample holds a few counts of this clone. The chain carries TRBV6-2 or TRBV6-3 and TRBJ2-3; possible D gene TRBD2, 6 bases. The germline V gene encodes CDR1 MNHEY and CDR2 SVGEGT. The CDR3 length is 12 residues. Deletions cut 4 bases from V and 6 bases from J, with 8 bases between. CDR3 nucleotide sequence: TGTGCCAGCAGTTGGAGGGAGGATACGCAGTATTTT. The encoded protein is CASSWREDTQYF.

This chain connects TRBV7-2 to TRBJ1-5; D remains unclear. The CDR3 is 14 amino acids. Germline V lookup: CDR1 SGHTA, CDR2 FQGNSA. Trimming removed 0 bases at V and 1 base at J, with 4 bases between. This chain's CDR3 is CASSLARSNQPQHF. CDR3 nucleotide sequence: TGTGCCAGCAGCTTAGCCAGGAGCAATCAGCCCCAGCATTTT.

In this sample, this clone turned up a few times. The CDR3 is CASSRGGTGHSNQPQHF. The CDR3 region has the DNA TGTGCCAGTAGTCGTGGAGGGACAGGTCATAGCAATCAGCCCCAGCATTTT. The V and J genes are TRBV19 and TRBJ1-5, with 8 bases that match TRBD1. In germline, CDR1 is LNHDA, CDR2 SQIVND (reference sequence). The CDR3 covers 17 residues. V was clipped by 5 bases and J by 0 bases; unmatched bases: 9.

The chain links TRBV6-5 to TRBJ2-5; TRBD2 matches at 7 bases. The germline V gene has CDR1 MNHEY and CDR2 SVGAGI. The CDR3 sequence is 14 residues long. V shed 4 bases, J shed 1 base, and the junction held 3 bases outside the gene matches. The CDR3 bases are TGTGCCAGCAGTTTAGCGGGTACCCAAGAGACCCAGTACTTC. It yields the protein CASSLAGTQETQYF.

V usage is TRBV4-1 and J usage is TRBJ1-2; D call uncertain. The CDR3 contains 16 residues. V lost 0 bases, J lost 4 bases, and 15 bases lay in between. Germline CDR1 is MGHRA and CDR2 is YSYEKL. In DNA form, the CDR3 reads TGCGCCAGCAGCCAAGACGCGGTCCTCTCGGGCTATGGCTACACCTTC. Translated, it gives CASSQDAVLSGYGYTF.

This sequence joins TRBV5-1 and TRBJ2-5, with TRBD1 matching over 10 bases. The CDR3 covers 14 residues. Germline CDR1 SGHRS, CDR2 YFSETQ. With 5 bases clipped from V and 4 bases from J, the junction kept 5 bases outside the gene matches. DNA of the CDR3: TGCGCCAGCAGACTGACAGGGGGCCTAGAGACCCAGTACTTC. It encodes CASRLTGGLETQYF.

The gene calls are TRBV27 and TRBJ2-1; D is possibly TRBD2 (7 bases). The CDR3 sequence is 15 residues long. Trimming shortened V by 6 bases and J by 5 bases, and 17 bases separated the two germline ends. Germline lookup yields CDR1 MNHEY and CDR2 SMNVEV (reference sequence). DNA for the CDR3: TGTGCCAGCAGCCGGACAGCCCGGGAGGACAATGAGCAGTTCTTC. Translation: CASSRTAREDNEQFF.